The rows below give T cell receptor beta chains drawn from one sample of a study of identical twins. TCRdb reprocessed the 5' RACE reads via MiXCR and lists one record per CDR3 protein. In the table there are about 240,000 distinct CDR3 sequences, 8% to 11% of which are singletons. The specimen was memory T cells sorted from blood. Receptors were obtained from a man in his forties or fifties in good health. Both conserved end residues are part of each CDR3. D genes are given only for firm matches. The size field is filled for only some rows; it gives once, few, many or a size class.

V gene	J gene	D gene	clone size	CDR3 DNA	CDR3 protein
TRBV12-3/TRBV12-4	TRBJ2-1	TRBD2	many	TGTGCCAGCAGTCATCCGGGACTAGCGAAAAATGAGCAGTTCTTC	CASSHPGLAKNEQFF
TRBV4-3	TRBJ2-1	-	many	TGCGCCAGCAGCCCCCGAATAAGGATGGGACGCAATGAGCAGTTCTTC	CASSPRIRMGRNEQFF
TRBV5-6	TRBJ2-1	-	many	TGTGCCAGCAGCGTGAGAGATGAGCAGTTCTTC	CASSVRDEQFF
TRBV4-1	TRBJ2-4	-	-	TGCGCCAGCAGCCAAGAGGCGGGCAGTCTTGTAGCCAAAAACATTCAGTACTTC	CASSQEAGSLVAKNIQYF
TRBV7-2	TRBJ2-5	TRBD1	many	TGTGCCAGCAGACAACCGGACAGGACCCAACAAGAGACCCAGTACTTC	CASRQPDRTQQETQYF
TRBV19	TRBJ2-7	-	-	TGTGCCAGTAGTATAGAGGTCTCCTACGAGCAGTACTTC	CASSIEVSYEQYF
TRBV5-1	TRBJ1-1	-	few	TGCGCCAGCAGCTTGCAGGGAGTTGCTTTCTTT	CASSLQGVAFF
TRBV20-1	TRBJ2-7	-	many	TGCAGTGCTAGTAATTTCAAGGTTTCCCACGAGCAGTACTTC	CSASNFKVSHEQYF
TRBV6-2/TRBV6-3	TRBJ2-4	-	few	TGTGCCAGCAGCGTGAGGTGGGGAAGTAGCAAAAACATTCAGTACTTC	CASSVRWGSSKNIQYF
TRBV7-8	TRBJ2-7	-	few	TGTGCCAGCAGCTTGGGGGGGGTCGGACAGGGTTTCTACGAGCAGTACTTC	CASSLGGVGQGFYEQYF
TRBV3-1	TRBJ2-1	-	-	TGTGCCAGCAGCCAAGTTAGCGACAATGAGCAGTTCTTC	CASSQVSDNEQFF
TRBV28	TRBJ2-7	-	many	TGTGCCAGCAGTTTTCCAGATCATCCCTCCGAGCAGTACTTC	CASSFPDHPSEQYF
TRBV4-3	TRBJ2-7	-	few	TGCGCCAGCAGCCAAGATCGGAGGGGGGCCTACGAGCAGTACTTC	CASSQDRRGAYEQYF
TRBV12-3/TRBV12-4	TRBJ2-1	-	many	TGTGCCAGCAGTTTGAGTTGGCCCGTAGACTCGCCGCGAGAGTTCTTC	CASSLSWPVDSPREFF
TRBV7-9	TRBJ1-2	TRBD1	few	TGTGCCAGCAGCCCAGGGGGGATCGGGGCTAACTATGGCTACACCTTC	CASSPGGIGANYGYTF
TRBV3-1	TRBJ2-1	TRBD2	many	TGTGCCAGCAGCCCCCAAGGAGCGGGGGGGGATAATGAGCAGTTCTTC	CASSPQGAGGDNEQFF
TRBV3-1	TRBJ1-4	-	many	TGTGCCAGCAGCCCCCGGCAGACAACTAATGAAAAACTGTTTTTT	CASSPRQTTNEKLFF
TRBV20-1	TRBJ1-2	-	many	TGCAGTGCTAGAGCCGGGACACAATATGGCTACACCTTC	CSARAGTQYGYTF
TRBV5-1	TRBJ2-3	-	many	TGCGCCAGCAGCTTGACCCTAATATCCGATACGCAGTATTTT	CASSLTLISDTQYF
TRBV7-8	TRBJ2-5	-	many	TGTGCCAGCAGCTTAGAAGGGTGGGCAGAGACCCAGTACTTC	CASSLEGWAETQYF
TRBV20-1	TRBJ2-7	TRBD2	few	TGCAGTGCTAGAGATTACCTAGCGGGCTCCTACGAGCAGTACTTC	CSARDYLAGSYEQYF
TRBV4-1	TRBJ1-6	-	few	TGCGCCAGCAGCCCCGTTACGAGGGGCTATAATTCACCCCTCCACTTT	CASSPVTRGYNSPLHF
TRBV28	TRBJ1-2	-	-	TGTGCCAGCAGCCTAGGAGGGGGTGGGGGCTACACCTTC	CASSLGGGGGYTF
TRBV2	TRBJ2-7	-	-	TGTGCCAGCAGTGCAGAATTCGAGCAGTACTTC	CASSAEFEQYF
TRBV7-8	TRBJ2-1	-	-	TGTGCCAGCAGCTTAGCAGTCCTAGCGAGCAATGAGCAGTTCTTC	CASSLAVLASNEQFF
TRBV10-3	TRBJ2-1	-	-	TGTGCCATCAGTTACCTGAGCCAGGGCGAGAATGAGCAGTTCTTC	CAISYLSQGENEQFF
TRBV9	TRBJ2-7	-	many	TGTGCCAGCAGCCCCGGGACTGAATCCTACGAGCAGTACTTC	CASSPGTESYEQYF
TRBV5-6	TRBJ2-1	-	many	TGTGCCAGCAGCCGGAATCTAGCGTTCTCCTACAATGAGCAGTTCTTC	CASSRNLAFSYNEQFF
TRBV18	TRBJ2-3	-	once	TGTGCCAGCTCACCAGACGCTAACACAGATACGCAGTATTTT	CASSPDANTDTQYF
TRBV2	TRBJ2-4	-	few	TGTGCCAGCGGAAGAGGTCTCAATCTCCGTCAACCCTTAAACATTCAGTACTTC	CASGRGLNLRQPLNIQYF